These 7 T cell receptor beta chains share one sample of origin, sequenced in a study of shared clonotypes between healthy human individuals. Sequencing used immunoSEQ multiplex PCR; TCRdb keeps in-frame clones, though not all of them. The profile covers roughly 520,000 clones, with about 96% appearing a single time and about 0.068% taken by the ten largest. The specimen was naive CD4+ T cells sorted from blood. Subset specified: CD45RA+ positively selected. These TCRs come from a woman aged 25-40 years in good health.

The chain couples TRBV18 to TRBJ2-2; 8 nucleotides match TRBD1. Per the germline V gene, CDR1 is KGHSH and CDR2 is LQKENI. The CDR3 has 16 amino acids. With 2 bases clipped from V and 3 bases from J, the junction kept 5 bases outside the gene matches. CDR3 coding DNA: TGTGCCAGCTCACCAAGACAGGGGTCGGACACCGGGGAGCTGTTTTTT. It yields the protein CASSPRQGSDTGELFF. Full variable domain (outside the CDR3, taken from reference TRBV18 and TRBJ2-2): NAGVMQNPRHLVRRRGQEARLRCSPMKGHSHVYWYRQLPEEGLKFMVYLQKENIIDESGMPKERFSAEFPKEGPSILRIQQVVRGDSAAYFCASSPRQGSDTGELFFGEGSRLTVL.

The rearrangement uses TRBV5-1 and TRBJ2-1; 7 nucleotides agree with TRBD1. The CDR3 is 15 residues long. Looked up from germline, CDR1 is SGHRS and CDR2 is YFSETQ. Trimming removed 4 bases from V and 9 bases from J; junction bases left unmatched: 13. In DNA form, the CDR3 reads TGCGCCAGCAGCGGGACCGGGACAGCGGACAGTGAGCAGTTCTTC. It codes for CASSGTGTADSEQFF.

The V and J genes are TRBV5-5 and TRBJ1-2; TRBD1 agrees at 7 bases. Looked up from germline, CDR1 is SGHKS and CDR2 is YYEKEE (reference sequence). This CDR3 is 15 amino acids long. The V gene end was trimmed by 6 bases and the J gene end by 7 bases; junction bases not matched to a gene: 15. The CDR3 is CASNALGTANFGYTF. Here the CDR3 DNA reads TGTGCCAGCAACGCCCTCGGGACAGCAAATTTTGGCTACACCTTC.

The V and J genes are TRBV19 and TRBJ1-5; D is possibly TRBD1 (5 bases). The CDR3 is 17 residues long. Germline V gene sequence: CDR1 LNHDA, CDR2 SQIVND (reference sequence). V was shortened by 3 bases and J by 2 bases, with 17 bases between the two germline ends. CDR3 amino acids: CASSIQKGSAGNQPQHF. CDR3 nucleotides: TGTGCCAGTAGTATTCAAAAGGGGTCGGCTGGCAATCAGCCCCAGCATTTT.

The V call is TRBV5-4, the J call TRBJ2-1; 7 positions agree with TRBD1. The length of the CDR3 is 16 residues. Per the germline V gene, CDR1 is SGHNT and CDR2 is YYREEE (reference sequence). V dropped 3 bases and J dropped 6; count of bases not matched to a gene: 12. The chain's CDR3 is CASSYNDRVTGNEQFF. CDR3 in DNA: TGTGCCAGCAGCTACAACGACAGGGTGACAGGCAATGAGCAGTTCTTC.

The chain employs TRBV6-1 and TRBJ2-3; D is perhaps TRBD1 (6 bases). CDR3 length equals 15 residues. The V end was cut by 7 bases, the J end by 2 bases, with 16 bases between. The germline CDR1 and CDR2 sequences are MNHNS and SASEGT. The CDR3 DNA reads TGTGCCAGCACTACAGGGACACGAGACACAGATACGCAGTATTTT. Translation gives CASTTGTRDTDTQYF.

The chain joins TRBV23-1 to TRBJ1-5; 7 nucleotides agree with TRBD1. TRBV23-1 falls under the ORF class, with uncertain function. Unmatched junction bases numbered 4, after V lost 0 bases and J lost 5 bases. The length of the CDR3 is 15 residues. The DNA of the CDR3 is TGCGCCAGCAGTCAATCAGGGGGCAGGGATCAGCCCCAGCATTTT. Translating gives CASSQSGGRDQPQHF.